Listed below are T cell receptor beta chains from one sample, sequenced in a study of T cell changes during pregnancy in multiple sclerosis. Assay: immunoSEQ multiplex PCR; the TCRdb copy retains only in-frame clones and omits some. The sample yields 90,000 to 120,000 clones, 85% to 95% seen once. The sample was peripheral blood, taken before pregnancy. Source of these receptors: a female donor with multiple sclerosis, enrolled in a pregnancy study. Each CDR3 is given with its conserved first and last residue. D genes are given only for firm matches. Clone size, where shown, is once, few, many, or a class for clones that have expanded.

size,J,V,D,CDR3,DNA
NA,TRBJ2-7,TRBV11-2,TRBD1,CASSLRTGAGDEQYF,TGTGCCAGCAGCTTGAGGACAGGGGCGGGGGACGAGCAGTACTTC
NA,TRBJ1-1,TRBV27,TRBD1,CASEGATEAFF,TGTGCCAGCGAGGGGGCAACTGAAGCTTTCTTT
NA,TRBJ2-1,TRBV27,TRBD1,CASTQGAGFGEQFF,TGTGCCAGCACTCAGGGGGCAGGATTTGGTGAGCAGTTCTTC
NA,TRBJ2-1,TRBV19,NA,CASRFLGNEQFF,TGTGCCAGTAGATTCCTCGGCAATGAGCAGTTCTTC
NA,TRBJ2-2,TRBV2,TRBD2,CASSEISGSPGELFF,TGTGCCAGCAGTGAAATTAGCGGGAGTCCCGGGGAGCTGTTTTTT
NA,TRBJ2-3,TRBV29-1,TRBD2,CSEISGRGGTDTQYF,TGCAGCGAGATTTCCGGGAGGGGCGGCACAGATACGCAGTATTTT
NA,TRBJ2-1,TRBV5-1,NA,CASSFSGGSYNEQFF,TGCGCCAGCAGCTTTTCAGGAGGGTCCTACAATGAGCAGTTCTTC
NA,TRBJ2-3,TRBV19,TRBD1,CASRQGSTDTQYF,TGTGCCAGCCGACAGGGATCCACAGATACGCAGTATTTT
NA,TRBJ2-1,TRBV9,TRBD1,CASSAHYWTGGSESDEQFF,TGTGCCAGCAGCGCCCACTATTGGACAGGGGGATCCGAGAGCGATGAGCAGTTCTTC
once,TRBJ2-1,TRBV9,TRBD2,CASSVQTGTSGTYNEQFF,TGTGCCAGCAGCGTACAAACAGGGACTAGCGGAACCTACAATGAGCAGTTCTTC
NA,TRBJ2-3,TRBV19,NA,CASSMNVRGTDTQYF,TGTGCCAGTAGTATGAATGTACGGGGCACAGATACGCAGTATTTT
NA,TRBJ2-7,TRBV6-6,TRBD1,CASSRQGSTYEQYF,TGTGCCAGCAGCCGACAGGGATCTACCTACGAGCAGTACTTC
NA,TRBJ2-1,TRBV4-1,NA,CASSQVASYNEQFF,TGCGCCAGCAGCCAAGTTGCCAGCTACAATGAGCAGTTCTTC
NA,TRBJ2-5,TRBV19,TRBD1,CASRQGDRGAETQYF,TGTGCCAGTAGGCAGGGAGACAGGGGAGCAGAGACCCAGTACTTC
NA,TRBJ2-3,TRBV4-1,TRBD1,CASSQADRGTDTQYF,TGCGCCAGCAGCCAAGCAGACAGGGGCACAGATACGCAGTATTTT
NA,TRBJ2-2,TRBV7-9,TRBD1,CASSLRDSNTGELFF,TGTGCCAGCAGCTTAAGGGACAGCAACACCGGGGAGCTGTTTTTT